This T cell receptor (beta chain) was sequenced in a study of T-cell reconstitution after alpha-beta-depleted transplantation in children. Researchers prepared the TCRbeta library using unique molecular identifiers, the study reports. Using its own MiXCR run on the PCR reads, TCRdb lists one record per CDR3 protein. The repertoire has approximately 590,000 distinct CDR3 sequences, 10% of them found once; the top ten carry about 4%. Trimming took 9 bases from V and 2 from J; bases not matched to a gene: 8. This CDR3 contains 14 residues. Germline-derived CDR1 and CDR2 are LNHNV and YYDKDF (reference sequence).

This chain joins TRBV15 and TRBJ2-7; 9 bases are a match to TRBD1. The receptor was isolated from a human donor who donated a stem cell graft to a child with acute myeloid leukemia. Material: PBMCs from the stem cell graft donor, obtained from the stem cell graft. The CDR3 bases are TGTGCCACGAAGCCGGGACAGGGCGCCTACGAGCAGTACTTC. Its protein is CATKPGQGAYEQYF.